What follows describes a single T cell receptor (beta chain). This sample is part of a study of blood T cell repertoires in COVID-19. Whole-study context: Samples representing acute and convalescent COVID-19 were sourced from the United States, Italy and Spain. T cells, B-cell-depleted T cells, or PBMCs supplied cDNA or gDNA.

Original processing methods: Quantification of nucleated cells was approximated via reference gene primer amplification. Method: immunoSEQ multiplex PCR; TCRdb's copy keeps in-frame clones and lacks some. V, J and clone size were drawn from that table, and D and trimming were deduced from the DNA. The sample lists some 57,000 clones, 92% seen once, with approximately 6% in the top ten. The sample taken for sequencing was peripheral blood. The clonotype comes from a human donor in a cohort sampled during active COVID-19.

As DNA, the CDR3 is TGTGCCAGCAGCGTAGACACTAGCGGGGCCCGGGATACGCAGTATTTT. Translated: CASSVDTSGARDTQYF. The chain joins TRBV9 to TRBJ2-3; 10 positions agree with TRBD2. In germline, CDR1 is SGDLS, CDR2 YYNGEE. V trimming: 0 bases; J trimming: 6 bases; junction bases outside the gene matches: 7. There are 16 residues in the CDR3.